This entry features one T cell receptor (beta chain) sequence. Antigen unknown. A sample-barcoded 5' primer and a J-beta primer mix were used in a second PCR of about 7 to 12 cycles. Every cDNA was tagged by a template-switch adaptor with 12 random nucleotides. A single record per CDR3 protein comes from TCRdb applying MiXCR to the 5' RACE reads. Found here are around 580,000 distinct CDR3 sequences, around half of them singletons; the top ten hold approximately 25%. This specimen comes from a study of blood T cells in healthy people across ages. Study-level findings and limits: Since the PBMCs were unsorted, naive and antigen-experienced cells could not be conclusively compared. Percentage of naive T cells showed a strong correlation with TCR beta diversity.

Germline V gene sequence: CDR1 KGHDR, CDR2 SFDVKD. V was cut by 2 bases and J by 0 bases, with 28 bases left in between. The CDR3 sequence is 22 residues long. The sample taken for sequencing was blood. This receptor was identified in an elderly man in good health. The gene calls are TRBV24-1 and TRBJ1-5; tentative D call: TRBD1 (5 bases). The CDR3 bases are TGTGCCACCAGTGATTCAGGGACGGAAAATGGGCCGGGCCTTTATAGCAATCAGCCCCAGCATTTT. Protein: CATSDSGTENGPGLYSNQPQHF.